This T cell receptor (beta chain) was identified in a study of T cells after yellow fever vaccination. Broader study findings: The CD4 compartment and the CD8 compartment contained a small share of clonotypes in common. It was the secondary response that reached its peak faster, day 5 versus 15, but it was weaker.

TCR cDNA was made by 5'RACE template switching, adding a universal primer site and UMIs. TCRdb reprocessed the 5' RACE reads with MiXCR, giving one entry per CDR3 protein. The sample has about 63,000 distinct CDR3 sequences; 6.5% to 9% are singletons. There are 14 residues in the CDR3. Trimming pared 1 base from V and 7 bases from J, leaving 11 bases between. This clonotype was counted at least ten times. Its antigen is currently unknown. The chain combines TRBV12-3 or TRBV12-4 with TRBJ2-1; D is uncertain. The clonotype originates from a man aged 25-45 years who received the YFV17D yellow fever vaccine. The sequenced sample was CD8+ T cells sorted from PBMCs, obtained 15 days after the yellow fever booster vaccination. The CDR3 protein is CASSLGSSWNEQFF. The CDR3 DNA reads as TGTGCCAGCAGTTTAGGGTCATCCTGGAATGAGCAGTTCTTC.